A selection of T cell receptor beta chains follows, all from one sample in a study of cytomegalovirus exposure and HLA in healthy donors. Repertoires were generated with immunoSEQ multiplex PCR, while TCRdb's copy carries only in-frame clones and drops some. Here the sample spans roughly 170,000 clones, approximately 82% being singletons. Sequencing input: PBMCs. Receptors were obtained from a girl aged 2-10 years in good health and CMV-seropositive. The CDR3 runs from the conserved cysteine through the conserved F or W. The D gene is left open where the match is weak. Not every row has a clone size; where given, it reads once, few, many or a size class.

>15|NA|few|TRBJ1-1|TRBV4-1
CASKATPNLNTEAFF
TGCGCCAGCAAAGCGACCCCGAATTTGAACACTGAAGCTTTCTTT
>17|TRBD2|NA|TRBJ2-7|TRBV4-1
CASSLLTGTSGRYEQYF
TGCGCCAGCAGCCTCTTAACCGGGACTAGCGGCCGCTACGAGCAGTACTTC
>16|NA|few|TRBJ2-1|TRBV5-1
CASSLQGNTGYNEQFF
TGCGCCAGCAGCTTGCAGGGGAATACGGGCTACAATGAGCAGTTCTTC
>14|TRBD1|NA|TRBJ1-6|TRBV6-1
CAAMGQGINSPLHF
TGTGCCGCTATGGGACAGGGGATAAATTCACCCCTCCACTTT
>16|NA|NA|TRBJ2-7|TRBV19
CASSPSSGVSSYEQYF
TGTGCCAGCTCCCCATCCTCCGGGGTTAGCTCCTACGAGCAGTACTTC
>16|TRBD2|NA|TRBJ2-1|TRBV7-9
CASSLLGGRIYNEQFF
TGTGCCAGCAGCTTATTAGGCGGGAGGATTTACAATGAGCAGTTCTTC
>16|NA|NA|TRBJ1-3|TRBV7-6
CASSPRMEVTGNTIYF
TGTGCCAGCAGCCCACGGATGGAGGTTACTGGAAACACCATATATTTT
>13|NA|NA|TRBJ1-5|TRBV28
CASNPRADQPQHF
TGTGCCAGCAACCCTCGCGCCGATCAGCCCCAGCATTTT
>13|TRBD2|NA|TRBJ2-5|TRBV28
CASITSGKRTQYF
TGTGCCAGCATCACAAGCGGGAAGCGGACCCAGTACTTC
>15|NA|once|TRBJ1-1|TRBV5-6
CASSSVGALNTEAFF
TGTGCCAGCAGCTCGGTGGGGGCTTTGAACACTGAAGCTTTCTTT
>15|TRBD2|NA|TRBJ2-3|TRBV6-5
CASSPIFGGTDTQYF
TGTGCCAGCAGTCCCATTTTCGGGGGGACAGATACGCAGTATTTT
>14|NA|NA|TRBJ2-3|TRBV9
CASSVLDYTDTQYF
TGTGCCAGCAGCGTATTAGACTACACAGATACGCAGTATTTT
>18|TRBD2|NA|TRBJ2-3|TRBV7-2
CASSLIGPSGGVEATQYF
TGTGCCAGCAGCCTAATTGGGCCTAGCGGGGGGGTGGAGGCTACGCAGTATTTT
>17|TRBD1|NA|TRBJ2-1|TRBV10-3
CAIGQEANVLKYNEQFF
TGTGCCATCGGACAGGAAGCCAACGTCTTAAAATACAATGAGCAGTTCTTC
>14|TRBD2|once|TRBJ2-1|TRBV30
CAWSVLASYNEQFF
TGTGCCTGGAGTGTACTAGCGTCCTACAATGAGCAGTTCTTC
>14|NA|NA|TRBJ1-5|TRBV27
CASSLSAVFQPQHF
TGTGCCAGCAGTTTATCGGCAGTTTTTCAGCCCCAGCATTTT
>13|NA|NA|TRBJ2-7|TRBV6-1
CASSVTGLSEQYF
TGTGCCAGCAGTGTTACAGGGTTGTCCGAGCAGTACTTC
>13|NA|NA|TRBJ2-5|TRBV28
CASSLGGQGTQYF
TGTGCCAGCAGTTTGGGAGGCCAGGGGACCCAGTACTTC
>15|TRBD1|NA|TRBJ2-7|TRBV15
CATSRVPGTAYEQYF
TGTGCCACCAGCAGAGTTCCCGGGACAGCCTACGAGCAGTACTTC
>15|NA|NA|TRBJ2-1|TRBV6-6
CASSSGTIYPDEQFF
TGTGCCAGCAGCTCAGGGACAATTTATCCCGATGAGCAGTTCTTC
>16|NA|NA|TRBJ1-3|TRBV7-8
CASSLGYRADGNTIYF
TGTGCCAGCAGCTTAGGGTACAGGGCGGATGGAAACACCATATATTTT
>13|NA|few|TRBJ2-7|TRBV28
CASTPGSGEEQYF
TGTGCCAGCACCCCCGGGTCAGGGGAAGAGCAGTACTTC
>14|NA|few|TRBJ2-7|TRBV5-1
CASSLDLIDYEQYF
TGCGCCAGCAGCTTGGACCTTATAGACTACGAGCAGTACTTC
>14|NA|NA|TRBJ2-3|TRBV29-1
CSVDAEPSTDTQYF
TGCAGCGTTGACGCGGAGCCAAGCACAGATACGCAGTATTTT
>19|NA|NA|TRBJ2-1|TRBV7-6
CASSFYNSPSGTTRNEQFF
TGTGCCAGCAGCTTTTACAATTCTCCAAGCGGGACAACGAGGAATGAGCAGTTCTTC
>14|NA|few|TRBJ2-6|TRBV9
CASSLFYGANVLTF
TGTGCCAGCAGTCTATTTTACGGGGCCAACGTCCTGACTTTC
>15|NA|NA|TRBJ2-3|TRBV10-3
CAISEPLQGSSTQYF
TGTGCCATCAGTGAGCCACTACAGGGCTCGAGTACGCAGTATTTT
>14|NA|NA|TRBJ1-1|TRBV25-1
CASSESGVNTEAFF
TGTGCCAGCAGTGAATCAGGGGTGAACACTGAAGCTTTCTTT
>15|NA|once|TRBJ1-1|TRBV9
CASSVVGQFGSEAFF
TGTGCCAGCAGCGTCGTAGGACAGTTTGGCTCTGAAGCTTTCTTT
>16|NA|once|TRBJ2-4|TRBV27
CASSLTNQIAKNIQYF
TGTGCCAGCAGTTTAACAAATCAAATAGCCAAAAACATTCAGTACTTC
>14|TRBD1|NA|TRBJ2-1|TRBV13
CASSLGQPVTKQFF
TGTGCCAGCAGCCTGGGACAGCCCGTTACGAAGCAGTTCTTC
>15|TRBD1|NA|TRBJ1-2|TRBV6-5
CASGRTGFSGYGYTF
TGTGCCAGCGGAAGGACAGGCTTCTCGGGCTATGGCTACACCTTC
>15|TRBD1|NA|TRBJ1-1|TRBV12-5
CASGSTGRTVAEAFF
TGTGCTAGTGGTTCGACAGGGAGGACGGTCGCTGAAGCTTTCTTT
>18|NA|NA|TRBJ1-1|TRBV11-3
CASSLEGGSRSPDTEAFF
TGTGCCAGCAGCTTAGAGGGGGGTTCGAGGTCCCCAGACACTGAAGCTTTCTTT
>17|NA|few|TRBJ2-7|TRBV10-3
CAISAPPGQGNSYEQYF
TGTGCCATCAGCGCCCCCCCCGGGCAGGGGAACTCCTACGAGCAGTACTTC
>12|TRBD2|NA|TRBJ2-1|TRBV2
CASSGGLVEQFF
TGTGCCAGCAGTGGGGGACTAGTAGAACAGTTCTTC
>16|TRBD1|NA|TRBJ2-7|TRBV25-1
CASSSRDSPSTYEQYF
TGTGCCAGCAGCTCCCGGGACAGCCCGAGTACCTACGAGCAGTACTTC
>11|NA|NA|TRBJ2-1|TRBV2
CASSNLAVQFF
TGTGCCAGCAGCAACCTAGCTGTGCAGTTCTTC
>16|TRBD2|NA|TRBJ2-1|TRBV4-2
CASSQASGGPYNEQFF
TGTGCCAGCAGCCAAGCTAGCGGGGGACCCTACAATGAGCAGTTCTTC
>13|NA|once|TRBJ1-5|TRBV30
CAWSAGAVGPQHF
TGTGCCTGGAGTGCAGGGGCTGTAGGGCCCCAGCATTTT
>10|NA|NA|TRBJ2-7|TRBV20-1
CSASLQEQYF
TGCAGTGCTAGTCTGCAGGAGCAGTACTTC
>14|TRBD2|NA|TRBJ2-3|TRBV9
CASSDSGISATQYF
TGTGCCAGCAGCGATAGCGGGATTTCGGCTACGCAGTATTTT
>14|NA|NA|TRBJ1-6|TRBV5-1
CASSRDRNGSPLHF
TGCGCCAGCAGCAGAGACAGGAATGGTTCACCCCTCCACTTT
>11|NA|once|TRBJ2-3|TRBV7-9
CASQVTDTQYF
TGTGCCAGCCAGGTCACAGATACGCAGTATTTT
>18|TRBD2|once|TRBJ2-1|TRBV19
CASSMPSGGLSSYNEQFF
TGTGCCAGTAGTATGCCTAGCGGGGGCCTGAGCTCCTACAATGAGCAGTTCTTC
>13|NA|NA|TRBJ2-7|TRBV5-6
CASSLGPRVEQYF
TGTGCCAGCAGCTTGGGTCCTCGGGTCGAGCAGTACTTC
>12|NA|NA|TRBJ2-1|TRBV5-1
CASSESGTAMFF
TGCGCCAGCAGCGAAAGCGGTACAGCCATGTTCTTC
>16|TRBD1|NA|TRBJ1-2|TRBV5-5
CASSFREGTGVHGYTF
TGTGCCAGCAGCTTCCGGGAGGGGACAGGGGTTCATGGCTACACCTTC
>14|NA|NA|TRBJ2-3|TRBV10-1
CASSDPRHTDTQYF
TGCGCCAGCAGTGACCCCCGACACACAGATACGCAGTATTTT
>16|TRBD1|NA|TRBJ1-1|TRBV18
CASSRGQGALNTEAFF
TGTGCCAGCTCACGAGGACAGGGGGCCTTGAACACTGAAGCTTTCTTT
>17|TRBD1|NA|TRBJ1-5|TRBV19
CASSVGTGGVMNQPQHF
TGTGCCAGTAGTGTTGGGACAGGGGGCGTTATGAATCAGCCCCAGCATTTT
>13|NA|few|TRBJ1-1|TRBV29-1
CSVRRAGGGEAFF
TGCAGCGTAAGGAGGGCCGGGGGAGGTGAAGCTTTCTTT
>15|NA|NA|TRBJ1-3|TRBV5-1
CASSLVGGSGNTIYF
TGCGCCAGCAGCTTGGTTGGGGGGTCCGGAAACACCATATATTTT
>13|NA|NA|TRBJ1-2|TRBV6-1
CASSDPGLHGYTF
TGTGCCAGCAGCGACCCCGGACTCCATGGCTACACCTTC
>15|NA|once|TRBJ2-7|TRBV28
CASNPLATQVGEQYF
TGTGCCAGCAACCCTCTAGCGACCCAAGTCGGCGAGCAGTACTTC
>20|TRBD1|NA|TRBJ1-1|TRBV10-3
CAIRNNIREDRGNSWTEAFF
TGTGCCATCAGAAACAACATCAGGGAGGACAGGGGCAATTCCTGGACTGAAGCTTTCTTT